Reported below is one T cell receptor (beta chain). The data belong to a study of blood T cells in healthy people across ages. It was with a sample-barcoded 5' primer and a J-beta primer mix that a second PCR of roughly 7 to 12 cycles was run. MiXCR was run by TCRdb on the 5' RACE reads, yielding one entry per CDR3 protein. The profile shows about 1.5 million distinct CDR3 sequences, 35% to 45% of them singletons. Per germline, CDR1 KGHDR and CDR2 SFDVKD. The CDR3 has 16 amino acids. The V gene lost 0 bases and the J gene lost 2 bases, with 10 bases spanning the gap. The chain links TRBV24-1 to TRBJ2-1; possibly TRBD1 for D (5 bases). The TCR comes from a woman younger than 30 in good health. The sequencing sample was made of blood. The CDR3, as DNA: TGTGCCACCAGTGATTTGGATACAGGTACCTACAATGAGCAGTTCTTC. Amino acid sequence: CATSDLDTGTYNEQFF.